Below, 13 T cell receptor beta chains from the same sample are listed, as sequenced in a study of T cells expressing NK-cell markers. TCRdb reprocessed the 5' RACE reads, keeping one entry per CDR3 protein, no DNA. The sample has roughly 280,000 distinct CDR3 sequences. Sample: blood T cells: a sorted CD56 or NKG2C T cell subset, CD4+ or CD8+ T cells, or bulk PBMC T cells (not recorded which). The receptors were sampled from a young man in good health.

The V and J genes are TRBV6-5 and TRBJ2-2; TCRdb selects TRBD1, and the lack of DNA leaves this call unchecked. CDR1 MNHEY and CDR2 SVGAGI come from the germline V gene. This CDR3 is 15 amino acids long. CDR3 sequence: CASSYGDRVAGELFF.

This chain joins TRBV18 and TRBJ2-1; no DNA is available, so the TRBD1 call from TCRdb remains unchecked. Germline assignment: CDR1 KGHSH and CDR2 LQKENI. The CDR3 contains 16 residues. CDR3 in amino acids: CASSPTEGVEYNEQFF.

The chain is built from TRBV7-9 and TRBJ2-5; no DNA is available, so the TRBD1 call from TCRdb remains unchecked. The germline V gene has CDR1 SEHNR and CDR2 FQNEAQ (reference sequence). The CDR3 covers 16 residues. The CDR3 here is CASSLGMSTAQETQYF.

CDR3: CSVRGGDYGYTF. V gene TRBV29-1 combines with J gene TRBJ1-2; TCRdb lists TRBD1, though no DNA is available to test this call. This CDR3 has 12 amino acids. Germline loops: CDR1 SQVTM, CDR2 ANQGSEA.

The V call is TRBV15, the J call TRBJ2-7; TCRdb outputs TRBD2, but without DNA this stays unchecked. The CDR3 length is 14 residues. Germline loops: CDR1 LNHNV, CDR2 YYDKDF (reference sequence). The CDR3 here is CATGGRAVSYEQYF.

The chain employs TRBV5-1 and TRBJ2-2; TCRdb names TRBD2, which stays unverified in the absence of DNA. There are 18 residues in the CDR3. Germline values: CDR1 SGHRS, CDR2 YFSETQ. CDR3 region: CASSLAGLLGGSTGELFF.

The V call is TRBV7-9, the J call TRBJ2-7; TCRdb calls TRBD1, which cannot be checked without DNA. Germline V gene lookup returns CDR1 SEHNR and CDR2 FQNEAQ (reference sequence). The length of the CDR3 is 13 residues. CDR3 loop: CASNPGRTYEQYF.

This CDR3 reads CASSYARATSPLHF. J is TRBJ1-6 and V is TRBV6-5; TCRdb proposes TRBD1, but this gene call is untestable without DNA. Germline CDR1 MNHEY, CDR2 SVGAGI. The CDR3 runs 14 residues.

J is TRBJ2-1 and V is TRBV21-1; the TRBD2 assignment by TCRdb is unverifiable without DNA. TRBV21-1 is noted as a pseudogene. The CDR3 has 17 amino acids. CDR3 residues: CASSKEVVLKGYNEQFF.

The chain carries TRBV10-3 and TRBJ2-7. This CDR3 is 12 amino acids long. The germline V gene encodes CDR1 ENHRY and CDR2 SYGVKD. CDR3 region: CAIQDPTYEQYF.

The chain employs TRBV5-1 and TRBJ2-3; lacking DNA, the TRBD2 call made by TCRdb goes unchecked. The length of the CDR3 is 17 residues. Germline V gene sequence: CDR1 SGHRS, CDR2 YFSETQ. CDR3 loop: CASSSGLAGGPPDTQYF. Drawing the rest from reference TRBV5-1 and TRBJ2-3, the complete variable domain is KAGVTQTPRYLIKTRGQQVTLSCSPISGHRSVSWYQQTPGQGLQFLFEYFSETQRNKGNFPGRFSGRQFSNSRSEMNVSTLELGDSALYLCASSSGLAGGPPDTQYFGPGTRLTVL.

The chain joins TRBV7-6 to TRBJ2-2; checking the TCRdb D call of TRBD2 is not possible without DNA. CDR3 size: 16 residues. CDR1 and CDR2 (germline): SGHVS, FNYEAQ. The CDR3 protein is CASSSEGSTIDGELFF.

CDR3 in amino acids: CASRTSGRLNEQFF. V is TRBV12-3 or TRBV12-4 and J is TRBJ2-1; the D call from TCRdb, TRBD2, cannot be confirmed without DNA. This CDR3 region has 14 residues.